This TCR beta chain is drawn from a study of blood T cell repertoires in COVID-19 (dated by TCRdb to 2019 to 2021). Regarding the study in general: The collaborator samples originated in the United States, Italy and Spain and spanned the acute and convalescent phases of COVID-19. The prospective study material was composed of cDNA or gDNA derived from T cells, B-cell-depleted T cells, or PBMCs. Subjects who had been exposed to COVID-19, were actively infected with it, or had recovered from it provided the deeply sampled blood TCRbeta repertoires that made up the dataset. Where available, HLA class I and class II types were taken from metadata supplied by the sample provider and were not determined by assay-based typing. The samples were drawn from the first 160 participants of the ongoing ImmuneRACE study and from some 1,300 subjects provided by 6 global collaborators. The repertoires were released in a freely available public database intended as a resource for research on the immune response to SARS-CoV-2. Sample metadata almost always included a de-identified subject ID, COVID-19 status, age in years and sex. Study-level results and caveats: How much clinical and demographic metadata was included differed by source and by participant, and the metadata was provided uncurated.

TCRbeta CDR3 regions were amplified from genomic DNA by means of the immunoSEQ Assay, a bias-controlled multiplex PCR. Turning to the authors' computational methods: The number of nucleated cells in each sample was estimated by amplification of reference gene primers within the assay. Sequence reads were collapsed and filtered to measure the absolute abundance of every unique TCRbeta CDR3 rearrangement. Productive Simpson clonality was computed per sample as the square root of Simpson's diversity index over productive rearrangements. Sourced from immuneACCESS, this table was stored by TCRdb with only in-frame sequences that have V and J called. A share of the clones is absent; for the studies checked, an unresolved V gene accounts for under half, and the remainder has no known explanation. V, J and clone size are those of that table, while D and trimming were read from the DNA. For this sample there are around 210,000 clones; less than 85% appear just once. Of the sample, 5.5% is held by the ten largest clones.

The collaborating institutions used their own protocols to collect whole blood in K2EDTA tubes. For TCRbeta analysis, collaborators shipped samples in one of three forms: frozen whole blood, isolated PBMCs, or DNA extracted from either of those sample types. A note on this clone: The target of this receptor is not known. One base away there is no much larger clone; base qualities are not given.

CDR1 and CDR2, per the germline V gene, are KGHSH and LQKENI. The CDR3 runs 14 amino acids, cysteine and phenylalanine included. Only CDR3 DNA is held: 42 bases, read in frame from base 1. V is reduced by 3 bases and J by 0 bases, leaving a spacing of 6 bases between them. The sequencing input was peripheral blood. The TCR was taken from a woman between 65 and 79 years old with acute or convalescent COVID-19. The chain uses TRBV18 and TRBJ1-3; a confident D gene designation cannot be given. The encoded CDR3 is CASSPESSGNTIYF. The DNA is as follows: TGTGCCAGCTCACCTGAGAGCTCTGGAAACACCATATATTTT.